This T cell receptor (beta chain) was found in a study of OX40 agonist ivuxolimab in advanced cancers. Study as a whole: The patients received agonistic anti-OX40 (CD134) antibody ivuxolimab. Hepatocellular carcinoma, melanoma, renal cell or head and neck cancer was diagnosed in the dose-escalation patients. Subjects had a mean age of around 63 years, with a range of roughly 23 to 79; just over 80% were male.

A few counts support this clone. The CDR3 covers 15 residues. V was cut by 2 bases and J by 1 base, with 10 bases left in between. CDR1 SGHAT and CDR2 FQNNGV come from the germline V gene. Here immunoSEQ multiplex PCR was the method, and the copy in TCRdb shows in-frame clones only, minus some. The table shows tens of thousands of clones, with roughly 80% occurring only once. The sequences come from CD4+ or CD8+ T cells sorted from blood, collected in a trial of the OX40 agonist ivuxolimab. The chain recombines TRBV11-2 with TRBJ2-3; a weak D match, TRBD2 (5 bases). The TCR sequence derives from an adult with an advanced solid tumor such as melanoma, head and neck, liver or kidney cancer. The CDR3 bases are TGTGCCAGCAGCTTATCCGGGATGGGCACAGATACGCAGTATTTT. It codes for CASSLSGMGTDTQYF.